This TCR beta chain was sequenced during a study of control samples from healthy donors and cancer patients. V dropped 6 bases and J dropped 9 bases, with 18 bases sitting between them. This CDR3 has 15 amino acids. Per germline, CDR1 SNHLY and CDR2 FYNNEI. Sequencing was performed with immunoSEQ multiplex PCR; in TCRdb, only in-frame clones are kept and a portion is missing. The sample holds about 54,000 clones, around 96% seen once. The V call is TRBV2, the J call TRBJ1-6; maybe TRBD1 (5 bases). Sequenced input: blood. The source of this sequence is a woman aged 25 to 39 in good health. DNA for the CDR3: TGTGCCAGCAGCCTTAGAGGGGCTCTGAGTTCACCCCTCCACTTT. Protein product: CASSLRGALSSPLHF.